The 24 T cell receptor beta chains presented below share a single source sample, sequenced in a study of response to subunit inactivated influenza vaccine. TCRdb passed the RT-PCR reads through MiXCR, listing each CDR3 protein once. The sample has hundreds of thousands of distinct CDR3 sequences, 16% seen once. Material: CD4+ T cells sorted from PBMCs, obtained around 25 months after vaccination. The receptors shown here come from a man between 50 and 70 years old who received an inactivated influenza vaccine.

This clonotype has more than one count but fewer than ten. V usage is TRBV7-2 and J usage is TRBJ2-1; D is perhaps TRBD1 or TRBD2 (5 bases each). Looked up from germline, CDR1 is SGHTA and CDR2 is FQGNSA. The V end was cut by 5 bases, the J end by 9 bases, with 8 bases between. The CDR3 spans 11 residues. Written as DNA, the CDR3 is TGTGCCAGCAGCCGGGACCTTGAGCAGTTCTTC. Encoded protein: CASSRDLEQFF.

This clonotype was counted many times. This sequence joins TRBV25-1 and TRBJ2-2; TRBD1 matches 8 bases. Germline V gene lookup returns CDR1 MGHDK and CDR2 SYGVNS. V shed 6 bases, J shed 5 bases, and the junction held 5 bases outside the gene matches. This CDR3 has 14 amino acids. The CDR3 sequence: CASSRTGTTGELFF. The CDR3 region has the DNA TGTGCCAGCAGCCGGACAGGGACAACCGGGGAGCTGTTTTTT.

The V gene is TRBV7-8, the J gene TRBJ2-1; a weak D match, TRBD2 (6 bases). Germline values: CDR1 SGHVS, CDR2 FQNEAQ. V lost 5 bases and J lost 8, with 19 bases in between. The CDR3 totals 15 residues. The CDR3 coding sequence is TGTGCCAGCAGCCCCTGGGGGAGGAGGGAGGATGAGCAGTTCTTC. This sequence encodes CASSPWGRREDEQFF. Together with reference TRBV7-8 and TRBJ2-1, the CDR3 gives the full variable domain: GAGVSQSPRYKVAKRGQDVALRCDPISGHVSLFWYQQALGQGPEFLTYFQNEAQLDKSGLPSDRFFAERPEGSVSTLKIQRTQQEDSAVYLCASSPWGRREDEQFFGPGTRLTVL.

The table lists this clonotype with a few counts. CDR3: CASSQTEVDTQYF. CDR3 DNA sequence: TGTGCCAGCAGCCAGACGGAGGTAGATACGCAGTATTTT. The V gene is TRBV3-1, the J gene TRBJ2-3; D possibly corresponds to TRBD2 (5 bases). V was clipped by 3 bases and J by 5 bases, with 9 bases between them. The length of the CDR3 is 13 residues. The germline gives CDR1 LGHDT, CDR2 YNNKEL (reference sequence).

This clonotype came up many times. V usage is TRBV4-1 and J usage is TRBJ2-5; TRBD1 matches at 7 bases. Germline V gives CDR1 MGHRA, CDR2 YSYEKL. V was pared by 0 bases and J by 3 bases, with 10 bases of the junction left unmatched. This CDR3 contains 17 residues. The CDR3, as DNA: TGCGCCAGCAGCCAAGATGGGCCCACAGGGGCGGAAGAGACCCAGTACTTC. Its translation: CASSQDGPTGAEETQYF.

This clonotype was observed a few times. CDR3 DNA: TGTGCCAGCAGCTTAGGGCCTAGCGGGGGAGTTAACATTCAGTACTTC. It yields the protein CASSLGPSGGVNIQYF. This chain links TRBV11-2 with TRBJ2-4, with TRBD2 identical over 10 bases. CDR3 length: 16 residues. The J segment lost 7 bases and the V segment lost 1 base, leaving 7 bases of the junction unmatched. The germline gives CDR1 SGHAT, CDR2 FQNNGV.

This clonotype was detected a few times. This sequence joins TRBV11-2 and TRBJ2-1; 9 bases are a match to TRBD1. The CDR3 consists of 16 residues. CDR1 is SGHAT and CDR2 is FQNNGV in the germline V gene. With V trimmed by 5 bases and J by 8 bases, 13 bases remained unmatched. CDR3 DNA: TGTGCCAGCAGCCGAGGACAGGGGCGTAGATACGATGAGCAGTTCTTC. Translated, it gives CASSRGQGRRYDEQFF.

The V call is TRBV19, the J call TRBJ2-2; 9 bases fit TRBD2. Unmatched junction bases numbered 12, after V lost 3 bases and J lost 4 bases. CDR1 is LNHDA and CDR2 is SQIVND in the germline V gene (reference sequence). CDR3 length: 18 residues. The DNA of the CDR3 is TGTGCCAGTAGTATGAGGCGGGGGGGCCGACTATTCACCGGGGAGCTGTTTTTT. It yields the protein CASSMRRGGRLFTGELFF.

The chain combines TRBV6-2 or TRBV6-3 with TRBJ2-5; D is unresolved. The germline CDR1 and CDR2 sequences are MNHEY and SVGEGT. This CDR3 has 14 amino acids. V was clipped by 1 base and J by 0 bases, with 6 bases between them. The CDR3 sequence: CASSYLQHQETQYF. As DNA, the CDR3 is TGTGCCAGCAGTTACTTACAGCACCAAGAGACCCAGTACTTC.

The table lists this clonotype with a few counts. The V and J genes are TRBV6-5 and TRBJ1-5, with D possibly TRBD1 on 5 matching bases. This CDR3 region has 13 residues. The germline gives CDR1 MNHEY, CDR2 SVGAGI. V dropped 4 bases and J dropped 11 bases, with 15 bases sitting between them. The CDR3 region is CASSSRQYQAQHF. The DNA of the CDR3 is TGTGCCAGCAGTTCCCGACAGTATCAAGCCCAGCATTTT.

This clonotype has just a few counts. The chain combines TRBV4-1 with TRBJ2-5; D gene unclear. The CDR3 spans 13 residues. Deletions cut 4 bases from V and 5 bases from J, with 11 bases between. Germline assignment: CDR1 MGHRA and CDR2 YSYEKL. CDR3 sequence (DNA): TGCGCCAGCAGCCGAGAGGAAGGGGAGACCCAGTACTTC. Translation: CASSREEGETQYF.

This clonotype has just a few counts. The chain carries TRBV20-1 and TRBJ2-3; tentatively, D is TRBD2 (6 bases). The length of the CDR3 is 13 residues. The V end was cut by 7 bases, the J end by 3 bases, with 14 bases between. Germline loops: CDR1 DFQATT, CDR2 SNEGSKA (reference sequence). The CDR3 here is CSVRPGRTDTQYF. The CDR3 region has the DNA TGCAGTGTCAGGCCCGGGAGAACAGATACGCAGTATTTT.

The chain links TRBV4-2 to TRBJ1-2, with D possibly TRBD1 on 6 matching bases. CDR1 LGHNA and CDR2 YNFKEQ come from the germline V gene. Trimming shortened V by 0 bases and J by 2 bases, and 13 bases separated the two germline ends. The CDR3 contains 16 residues. CDR3 protein: CASSQEGGQLNYGYTF. In DNA, the CDR3 is TGTGCCAGCAGCCAAGAGGGGGGGCAGTTAAACTATGGCTACACCTTC.

This clonotype was picked up a small number of times. V is TRBV5-1 and J is TRBJ2-3; tentatively, D is TRBD2 (6 bases). The CDR3 loop spans 15 amino acids. CDR1 SGHRS and CDR2 YFSETQ come from the germline V gene. Trimming took 0 bases from V and 0 from J, leaving 8 bases between them. CDR3 sequence reads: CASSLDAGSTDTQYF. The CDR3 nucleotides are TGCGCCAGCAGCTTGGATGCGGGGAGCACAGATACGCAGTATTTT.

This clonotype was detected a few times. The chain links TRBV9 to TRBJ2-5; 11 bases are shared with TRBD2. This CDR3 has 15 amino acids. CDR1 SGDLS and CDR2 YYNGEE come from the germline V gene. The V gene end was trimmed by 4 bases and the J gene end by 4 bases; junction bases not matched to a gene: 6. The CDR3 bases are TGTGCCAGCAGCCCTAGACTAGCGGGGCGAGAGACCCAGTACTTC. It is translated as CASSPRLAGRETQYF.

The V and J genes are TRBV5-1 and TRBJ2-6, with D unclear. Germline-derived CDR1 and CDR2 are SGHRS and YFSETQ. V lost 3 bases and J 1 base, leaving 5 bases between the germline ends. The CDR3 is made up of 14 amino acids. The CDR3 sequence is CASSSWSGANVLTF. In DNA, the CDR3 is TGCGCCAGCAGCTCCTGGTCTGGGGCCAACGTCCTGACTTTC.

This clonotype has at least ten counts. The rearrangement uses TRBV3-1 and TRBJ2-7, with a tentative D call TRBD1 (6 bases). Germline CDR1 reads LGHDT; CDR2 reads YNNKEL (reference sequence). V was clipped by 7 bases and J by 2 bases, with 18 bases between them. The CDR3 sequence is 15 residues long. In DNA, the CDR3 is TGTGCCAGCACGCCTTCATACAGGGCCACCTACGAGCAGTACTTC. Translating it yields CASTPSYRATYEQYF.

This clonotype was seen only a few times. The V and J genes are TRBV5-1 and TRBJ2-3; 8 nucleotides match TRBD1. V was clipped by 4 bases and J by 4 bases; unmatched bases: 11. The length of the CDR3 is 16 residues. Germline loops: CDR1 SGHRS, CDR2 YFSETQ. The CDR3 sequence: CASSPRGQGGADTQYF. Here the CDR3 DNA reads TGCGCCAGCAGCCCCCGAGGACAGGGAGGCGCAGATACGCAGTATTTT.

V gene TRBV20-1 combines with J gene TRBJ2-3, with no clear D. V lost 3 bases to trimming and J lost 2 bases, with 12 bases between them. Germline V gene sequence: CDR1 DFQATT, CDR2 SNEGSKA (reference sequence). The CDR3 spans 14 residues. This CDR3 is CSARPAKTTDTQYF. The CDR3 DNA reads TGCAGTGCTAGGCCAGCGAAAACCACAGATACGCAGTATTTT.

This clonotype has ten or more counts. J is TRBJ2-1 and V is TRBV20-1; D unclear. V was cut by 6 bases and J by 5 bases, with 8 bases left in between. Germline assignment: CDR1 DFQATT and CDR2 SNEGSKA (reference sequence). The CDR3 spans 11 residues. Written as DNA, the CDR3 is TGCAGTGCCAGAAACGACAATGAGCAGTTCTTC. It encodes CSARNDNEQFF.

The chain uses TRBV12-3 or TRBV12-4 and TRBJ2-4; D unclear. The CDR3 consists of 15 residues. Trimming cost V 6 bases and J 0 bases, with 12 bases left between them. Here the CDR3 DNA reads TGTGCCAGCAGCCTCCCGGCGATAGCCAAAAACATTCAGTACTTC. It is translated as CASSLPAIAKNIQYF.

The DNA for the CDR3 is TGCAGCGTTGAAGATGCAATCGGGGTGTTGGGTTCTAGCGGGCCTTACAATGAGCAGTTCTTC. It is translated as CSVEDAIGVLGSSGPYNEQFF. The rearrangement uses TRBV29-1 and TRBJ2-1; 8 bases map to TRBD2. This CDR3 has 21 residues. V shed 0 bases, J shed 4 bases, and the junction held 23 bases outside the gene matches. Germline CDR1 is SQVTM and CDR2 is ANQGSEA.

The rearrangement uses TRBV10-2 and TRBJ1-1; D is undetermined. Trimming took off 3 bases at V and 5 bases at J, with 13 bases between the two ends. This CDR3 has 14 amino acids. CDR1 is WSHSY and CDR2 is SAAADI in the germline V gene. The CDR3 reads CASSDPISRTEAFF. CDR3 sequence (DNA): TGCGCCAGCAGTGACCCGATATCTCGAACTGAAGCTTTCTTT.

This clonotype was seen only a few times. This chain uses TRBV20-1 with TRBJ1-5, with 7 bases aligning to TRBD1. Germline values: CDR1 DFQATT, CDR2 SNEGSKA (reference sequence). V lost 6 bases and J lost 2; bases outside the gene matches: 7. There are 14 residues in the CDR3. The CDR3 loop reads CSAYSDRGNQPQHF. Written as DNA, the CDR3 is TGCAGTGCCTATTCTGACAGGGGCAATCAGCCCCAGCATTTT.